A single TCR beta chain is shown here with its context. The CDR3 loop spans 12 amino acids. Germline V gives CDR1 MNHEY, CDR2 SVGAGI. V was trimmed by 7 bases and J by 4 bases, leaving 10 bases between them. Recovery among Cohort 3 donors was established by two negative PCRs, clearance, or symptom resolution. The data originate from a study of blood T cell repertoires in COVID-19. Looking at the study overall: Material from acute and convalescent COVID-19 was sourced from the United States, Italy and Spain. T cells, B-cell-depleted T cells, or PBMCs supplied cDNA or gDNA.

Authors' analysis steps: Scientists estimated how many nucleated cells there were by amplifying reference gene primers. The assay was immunoSEQ multiplex PCR, and TCRdb's table has in-frame clones only and misses some. V, J and clone size were drawn from that table, and D and trimming were deduced from the DNA. The data hold some 170,000 clones, with approximately 85% observed a single time. V and J are TRBV6-5 and TRBJ1-2, with a weak D call TRBD1 (6 bases). The specimen was PBMCs or T cells enriched from blood (not recorded which). The origin of this receptor is a man aged 35 to 55 who had recovered from COVID-19. In nucleotides, the CDR3 is TGTGCCAGCACGACAGGAGGCTATGGCTACACCTTC. Protein product: CASTTGGYGYTF.